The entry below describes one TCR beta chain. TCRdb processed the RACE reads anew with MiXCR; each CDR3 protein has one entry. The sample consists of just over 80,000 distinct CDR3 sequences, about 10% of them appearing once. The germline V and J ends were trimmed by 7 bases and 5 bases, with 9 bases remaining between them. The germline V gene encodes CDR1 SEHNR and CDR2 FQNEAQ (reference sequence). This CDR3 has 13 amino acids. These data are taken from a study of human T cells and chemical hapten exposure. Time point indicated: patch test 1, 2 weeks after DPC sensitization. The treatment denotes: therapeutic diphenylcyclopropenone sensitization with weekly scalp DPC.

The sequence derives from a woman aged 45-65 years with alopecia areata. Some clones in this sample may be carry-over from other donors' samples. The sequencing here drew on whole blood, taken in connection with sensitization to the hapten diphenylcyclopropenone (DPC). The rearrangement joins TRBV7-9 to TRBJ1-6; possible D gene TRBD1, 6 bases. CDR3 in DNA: TGTGCCAGCACCAGACAGGATAATTCACCCCTCCACTTT. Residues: CASTRQDNSPLHF.